What follows are 19 T cell receptor beta chains derived from one specimen sequenced in a study of blood T cell repertoires in COVID-19. Assay: immunoSEQ multiplex PCR; the TCRdb copy retains only in-frame clones and omits some. The table lists about 50,000 clones, around 85% of them singletons. Specimen: peripheral blood. Receptors were obtained from a man in his 60s with acute or convalescent COVID-19.

J is TRBJ1-2 and V is TRBV11-2, with TRBD1 identical over 7 bases. The CDR3 extends over 16 amino acids. Unmatched junction bases numbered 11, after V lost 6 bases and J lost 1 base. Germline V lookup: CDR1 SGHAT, CDR2 FQNNGV. CDR3 bases: TGTGCCAGCAGTTGGACAGGCAAAACTCTTAACTATGGCTACACCTTC. It translates to CASSWTGKTLNYGYTF.

This clone was recorded only once. V and J are TRBV6-5 and TRBJ1-2, with 12 bases lining up with TRBD1. CDR3 size: 14 residues. The V and J ends lost 7 bases and 6 bases, in that order; junction bases with no gene match: 6. Germline CDR1 MNHEY, CDR2 SVGAGI. CDR3 protein: CASTGTGGANGYTF. CDR3 sequence (DNA): TGTGCCAGCACTGGGACAGGGGGCGCGAATGGCTACACCTTC.

V is TRBV27 and J is TRBJ1-1, with 9 bases aligning to TRBD1. With 8 bases clipped from V and 0 bases from J, the junction kept 4 bases outside the gene matches. This CDR3 is 14 amino acids long. The germline V gene has CDR1 MNHEY and CDR2 SMNVEV (reference sequence). CDR3 nucleotides: TGTGCCAGCCAGGACAGGGGACTGAACACTGAAGCTTTCTTT. This encodes CASQDRGLNTEAFF.

This rearrangement joins TRBV28 to TRBJ1-1, with 12 bases aligning to TRBD1. The CDR3 contains 15 residues. V shed 7 bases, J shed 7 bases, and the junction held 10 bases outside the gene matches. Germline lookup yields CDR1 MDHEN and CDR2 SYDVKM. The CDR3: CASKGQGAQDDEAFF. CDR3 bases: TGTGCCAGCAAGGGACAGGGGGCGCAGGATGATGAAGCTTTCTTT.

V gene TRBV24-1 combines with J gene TRBJ1-5; D gene ambiguous. CDR3 length: 13 amino acids. V dropped 4 bases and J dropped 1 base, with 4 bases sitting between them. Germline values: CDR1 KGHDR, CDR2 SFDVKD. The CDR3 spells CATSESSNQPQHF. As DNA, the CDR3 is TGTGCCACCAGTGAGTCGAGCAATCAGCCCCAGCATTTT.

The J gene is TRBJ1-1, the V gene TRBV3-1 (or the pseudogene TRBV3-2); the D gene is possibly TRBD1 (5 bases). The germline V gene has CDR1 LGHDT and CDR2 YNNKEL (reference sequence). V was trimmed by 2 bases and J by 4 bases, leaving 11 bases between them. CDR3 length: 14 amino acids. CDR3 in amino acids: CASSQLRGGTEAFF. CDR3 nucleotides: TGTGCCAGCAGCCAACTTCGCGGGGGCACTGAAGCTTTCTTT.

The genes are TRBV20-1 and TRBJ2-1, with D uncertain. This CDR3 has 11 amino acids. Deletions cut 7 bases from V and 3 bases from J, with 7 bases between. Germline V gene sequence: CDR1 DFQATT, CDR2 SNEGSKA (reference sequence). CDR3 sequence (DNA): TGCAGTGTTAATCTCTACAATGAGCAGTTCTTC. Translation gives CSVNLYNEQFF.

The J gene is TRBJ2-6, the V gene TRBV4-1, with D maybe TRBD1 (6 bases). The germline V gene has CDR1 MGHRA and CDR2 YSYEKL. The CDR3 loop spans 20 amino acids. The V gene lost 2 bases and the J gene lost 3 bases, with 23 bases spanning the gap. CDR3 coding DNA: TGCGCCAGCAGCCAACCTCGACTGGGAAAGGGGGTAAATGGGGCCAACGTCCTGACTTTC. It codes for CASSQPRLGKGVNGANVLTF.

The J gene is TRBJ2-7, the V gene TRBV2, with a weak D call TRBD2 (5 bases). This CDR3 has 14 residues. V was clipped by 1 base and J by 0 bases, with 7 bases between them. CDR1 is SNHLY, CDR2 FYNNEI, per germline. The CDR3 protein is CASSEGGSSYEQYF. As DNA, the CDR3 is TGTGCCAGCAGTGAAGGTGGGAGCTCCTACGAGCAGTACTTC. Based on the CDR3 plus reference TRBV2 and TRBJ2-7, the full variable domain is EPEVTQTPSHQVTQMGQEVILRCVPISNHLYFYWYRQILGQKVEFLVSFYNNEISEKSEIFDDQFSVERPDGSNFTLKIRSTKLEDSAMYFCASSEGGSSYEQYFGPGTRLTVT.

The V gene is TRBV4-1, the J gene TRBJ2-7; 9 bases are a match to TRBD2. The germline V gene has CDR1 MGHRA and CDR2 YSYEKL. J lost 2 bases, V lost 5 bases, and 4 bases had no gene match. There are 14 residues in the CDR3. The CDR3 nucleotides are TGCGCCAGCAGCTATCTAGCGGGGACCTACGAGCAGTACTTC. It translates to CASSYLAGTYEQYF.

The V gene is TRBV10-3, the J gene TRBJ2-7; 9 positions match TRBD2. Germline CDR1 ENHRY, CDR2 SYGVKD. The CDR3 extends over 15 amino acids. Unmatched junction bases numbered 6, after V lost 4 bases and J lost 2 bases. Here the CDR3 reads CAISARTSVTYEQYF. CDR3 coding DNA: TGTGCCATCAGTGCGCGGACTAGCGTGACCTACGAGCAGTACTTC.

J is TRBJ1-2 and V is TRBV7-6, with D possibly matching TRBD1 (5 bases). CDR1 and CDR2 (germline): SGHVS, FNYEAQ. V dropped 5 bases and J dropped 0 bases, with 13 bases sitting between them. This CDR3 contains 15 residues. This chain's CDR3 is CASSPGGRTNYGYTF. The DNA of the CDR3 is TGTGCCAGCAGCCCGGGGGGGAGGACTAACTATGGCTACACCTTC. Supplemented by reference TRBV7-6 and TRBJ1-2, the full variable domain reads GAGVSQSPRYKVTKRGQDVALRCDPISGHVSLYWYRQALGQGPEFLTYFNYEAQQDKSGLPNDRFSAERPEGSISTLTIQRTEQRDSAMYRCASSPGGRTNYGYTFGSGTRLTVV.

The chain joins TRBV27 to TRBJ2-3, with TRBD1 identical over 7 bases. The V and J ends lost 10 bases and 2 bases, in that order; junction bases with no gene match: 12. The CDR3 extends over 15 amino acids. Germline CDR1 MNHEY, CDR2 SMNVEV (reference sequence). The CDR3 protein is CATPRDRLNTDTQYF. As DNA, the CDR3 is TGTGCCACCCCCCGGGACAGACTAAACACAGATACGCAGTATTTT.

This CDR3 is CASSPGTGYYGYTF. As DNA, the CDR3 is TGTGCCAGCAGTCCCGGGACAGGGTACTATGGCTACACCTTC. The chain employs TRBV27 and TRBJ1-2, with 9 bases identical to TRBD1. The CDR3 extends over 14 amino acids. Trimming took 5 bases from V and 3 from J; bases not matched to a gene: 4. Germline V gives CDR1 MNHEY, CDR2 SMNVEV (reference sequence).

Regarding this clone: At the DNA level, this CDR3 is encoded by other sequences in the same sample as well. The chain employs TRBV27 and TRBJ2-3; a weak D match, TRBD2 (5 bases). The V gene lost 4 bases and the J gene lost 2 bases, with 10 bases spanning the gap. Germline V CDR1 and CDR2: MNHEY, SMNVEV (reference sequence). This CDR3 contains 14 residues. CDR3 residues: CASSYRGPTDTQYF. DNA for the CDR3: TGTGCCAGCAGTTATCGGGGTCCCACAGATACGCAGTATTTT.

V gene TRBV24-1 combines with J gene TRBJ2-3, with a possible D match to TRBD2 (6 bases). V gave up 4 bases and J gave up 1 base, with 11 bases separating them. CDR3 length equals 15 residues. The germline V gene encodes CDR1 KGHDR and CDR2 SFDVKD. CDR3 coding DNA: TGTGCCACCAGTGACCCCGGGGAGGGCACAGATACGCAGTATTTT. Translated, it gives CATSDPGEGTDTQYF.

The J gene is TRBJ1-4, the V gene TRBV2, with D possibly matching TRBD1 (5 bases). The V gene lost 6 bases and the J gene lost 8 bases, with 13 bases spanning the gap. The CDR3 contains 13 residues. Per the germline V gene, CDR1 is SNHLY and CDR2 is FYNNEI. Written as DNA, the CDR3 is TGTGCCAGCAGGCGGGACCCGAGAGAAAAACTGTTTTTT. The encoded protein is CASRRDPREKLFF.

This rearrangement joins TRBV30 to TRBJ2-1, with D perhaps matching TRBD2 (6 bases). Germline lookup yields CDR1 GTSNPN and CDR2 SVGIG (reference sequence). V lost 5 bases to trimming and J lost 8 bases, with 16 bases between them. The CDR3 is 13 residues long. The DNA for the CDR3 is TGTGCCTGGGGTCGGAGGGGAGCGTATGAGCAGTTCTTC. This sequence encodes CAWGRRGAYEQFF.

The V call is TRBV5-1, the J call TRBJ1-4; D remains unclear. Germline V gene lookup returns CDR1 SGHRS and CDR2 YFSETQ. The CDR3 totals 12 residues. Trimming removed 0 bases from V and 7 bases from J, with 4 bases in between. The DNA of the CDR3 is TGCGCCAGCAGCTTGGACGGTGAAAAACTGTTTTTT. Its protein is CASSLDGEKLFF.